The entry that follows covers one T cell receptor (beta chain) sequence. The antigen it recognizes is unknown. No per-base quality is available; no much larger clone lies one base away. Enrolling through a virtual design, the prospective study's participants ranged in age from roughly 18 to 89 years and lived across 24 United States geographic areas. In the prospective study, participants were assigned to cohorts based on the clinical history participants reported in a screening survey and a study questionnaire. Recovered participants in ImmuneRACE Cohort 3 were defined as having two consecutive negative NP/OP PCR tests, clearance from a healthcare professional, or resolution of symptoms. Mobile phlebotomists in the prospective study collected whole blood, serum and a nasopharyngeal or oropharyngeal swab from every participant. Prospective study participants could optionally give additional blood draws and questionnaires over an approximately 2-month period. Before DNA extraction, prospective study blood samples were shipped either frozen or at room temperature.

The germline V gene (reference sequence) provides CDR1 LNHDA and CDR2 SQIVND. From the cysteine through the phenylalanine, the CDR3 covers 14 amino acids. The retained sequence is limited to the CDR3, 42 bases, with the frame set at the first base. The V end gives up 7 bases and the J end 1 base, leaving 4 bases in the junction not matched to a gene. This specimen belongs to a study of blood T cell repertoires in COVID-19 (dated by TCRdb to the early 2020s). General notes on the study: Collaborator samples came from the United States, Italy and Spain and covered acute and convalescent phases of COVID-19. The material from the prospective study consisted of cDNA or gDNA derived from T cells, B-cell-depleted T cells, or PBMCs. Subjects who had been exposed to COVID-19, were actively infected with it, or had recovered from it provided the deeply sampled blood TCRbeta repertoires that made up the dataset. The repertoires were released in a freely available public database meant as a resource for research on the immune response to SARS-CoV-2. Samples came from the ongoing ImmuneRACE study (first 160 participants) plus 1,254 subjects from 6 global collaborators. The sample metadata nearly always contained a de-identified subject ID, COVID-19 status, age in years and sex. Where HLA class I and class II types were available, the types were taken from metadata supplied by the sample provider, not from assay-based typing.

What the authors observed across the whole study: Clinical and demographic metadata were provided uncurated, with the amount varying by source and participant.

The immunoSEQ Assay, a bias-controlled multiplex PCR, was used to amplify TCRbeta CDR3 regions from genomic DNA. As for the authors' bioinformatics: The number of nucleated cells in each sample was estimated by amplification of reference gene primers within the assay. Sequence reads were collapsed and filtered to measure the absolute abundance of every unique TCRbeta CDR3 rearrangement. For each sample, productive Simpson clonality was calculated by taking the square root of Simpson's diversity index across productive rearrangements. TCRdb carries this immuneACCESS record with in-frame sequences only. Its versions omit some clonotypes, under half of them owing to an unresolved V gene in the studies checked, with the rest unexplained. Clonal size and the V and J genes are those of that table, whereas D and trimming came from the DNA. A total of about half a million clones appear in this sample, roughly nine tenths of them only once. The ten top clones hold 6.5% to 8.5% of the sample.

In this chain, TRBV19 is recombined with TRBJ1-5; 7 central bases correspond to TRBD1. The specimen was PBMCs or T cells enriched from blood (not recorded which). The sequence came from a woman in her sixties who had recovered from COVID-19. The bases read TGTGCCAGTAAGAAGACAGGGAGCAATCAGCCCCAGCATTTT. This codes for CASKKTGSNQPQHF.